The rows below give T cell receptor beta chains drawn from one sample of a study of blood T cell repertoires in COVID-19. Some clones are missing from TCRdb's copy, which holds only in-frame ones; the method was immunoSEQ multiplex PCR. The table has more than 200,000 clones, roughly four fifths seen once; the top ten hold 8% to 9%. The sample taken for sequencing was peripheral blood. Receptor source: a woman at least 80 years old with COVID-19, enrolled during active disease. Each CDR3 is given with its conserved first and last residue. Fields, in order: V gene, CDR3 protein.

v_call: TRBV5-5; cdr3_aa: CASSLQAGRSYEQYF
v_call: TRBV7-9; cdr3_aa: CASSFLAGGNFF
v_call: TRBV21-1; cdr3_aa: CASEQNPPGQSQPYYNEQFF
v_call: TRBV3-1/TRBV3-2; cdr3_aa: CASSLQGTTYEQYF
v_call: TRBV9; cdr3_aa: CASSGSPEASGASTDTQYF
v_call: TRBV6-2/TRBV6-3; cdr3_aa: CASSFGSISGANVLTF
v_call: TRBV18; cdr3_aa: CASSPGQSPTYEQYF
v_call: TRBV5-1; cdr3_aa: CASSWGDSGNTIYF
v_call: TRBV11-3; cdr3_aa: CASSPKRETQYF
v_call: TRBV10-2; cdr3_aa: CASSESIRDSSYNSPLHF
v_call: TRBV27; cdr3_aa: CASLSFVPTMDREETQYF
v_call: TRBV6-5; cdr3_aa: CASSRLLNTEAFF